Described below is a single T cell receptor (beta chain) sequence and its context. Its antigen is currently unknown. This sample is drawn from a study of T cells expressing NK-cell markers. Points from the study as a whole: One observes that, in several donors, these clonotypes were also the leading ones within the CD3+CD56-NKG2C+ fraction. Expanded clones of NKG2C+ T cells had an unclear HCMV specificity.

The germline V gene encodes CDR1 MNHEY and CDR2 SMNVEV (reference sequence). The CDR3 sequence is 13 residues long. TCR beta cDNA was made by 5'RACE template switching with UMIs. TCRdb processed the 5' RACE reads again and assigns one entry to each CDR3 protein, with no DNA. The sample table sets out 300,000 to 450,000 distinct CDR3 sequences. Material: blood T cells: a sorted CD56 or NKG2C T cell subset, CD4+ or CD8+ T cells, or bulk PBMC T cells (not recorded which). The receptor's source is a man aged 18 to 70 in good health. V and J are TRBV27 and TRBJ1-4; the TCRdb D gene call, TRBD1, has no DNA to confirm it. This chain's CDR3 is CASRDSNNEKLFF. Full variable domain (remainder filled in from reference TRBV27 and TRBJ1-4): EAQVTQNPRYLITVTGKKLTVTCSQNMNHEYMSWYRQDPGLGLRQIYYSMNVEVTDKGDVPEGYKVSRKEKRNFPLILESPSPNQTSLYFCASRDSNNEKLFFGSGTQLSVL.